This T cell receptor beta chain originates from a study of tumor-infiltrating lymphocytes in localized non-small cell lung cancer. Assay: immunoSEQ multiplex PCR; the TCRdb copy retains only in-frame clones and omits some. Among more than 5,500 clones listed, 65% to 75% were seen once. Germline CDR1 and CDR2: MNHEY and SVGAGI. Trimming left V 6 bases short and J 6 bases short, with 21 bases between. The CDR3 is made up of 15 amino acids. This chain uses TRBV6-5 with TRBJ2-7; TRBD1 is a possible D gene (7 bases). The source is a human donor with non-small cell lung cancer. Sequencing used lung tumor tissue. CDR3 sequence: CASSRSYRGGGEQYF. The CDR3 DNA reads TGTGCCAGCAGCCGATCATACAGGGGAGGAGGCGAGCAGTACTTC.